Following are 9 T cell receptor beta chains from one sample sequenced in a study of T-cell memory formation after mild COVID-19. TCRdb reprocessed the 5' RACE reads via MiXCR and lists one record per CDR3 protein. This table has over 30,000 distinct CDR3 sequences, about an eighth appearing once. Material: PBMCs or a T cell subset sorted from them (not recorded which). These receptors all come from a man between 18 and 29 years old who had mild COVID-19 (a few samples of this study predate the infection). Cell type and time point are not known.

This clonotype was counted a single time. The V gene is TRBV27, the J gene TRBJ2-3; no definite D call. This CDR3 is built from 13 residues. The germline V gene encodes CDR1 MNHEY and CDR2 SMNVEV (reference sequence). V lost 4 bases, J lost 8 bases, and 13 bases lay in between. The CDR3, as DNA: TGTGCCAGCAGTTCTGGATTTGCATTTACGCAGTATTTT. It is translated as CASSSGFAFTQYF.

The J gene is TRBJ2-7, the V gene TRBV7-3, with a possible D match to TRBD1 (6 bases). Germline-derived CDR1 and CDR2 are SGHTA and FQGTGA. The CDR3 has 12 amino acids. Trimming removed 5 bases at V and 4 bases at J, with 9 bases between. The CDR3 coding sequence is TGTGCCAGCAGCCAACAGGGTTACGAGCAGTACTTC. Its protein product is CASSQQGYEQYF.

The rearrangement links TRBV4-1 to TRBJ2-3; 10 bases agree with TRBD2. Germline CDR1 reads MGHRA; CDR2 reads YSYEKL. The V segment lost 1 base and the J segment 0 bases; nucleotides outside the gene matches: 4. The length of the CDR3 is 17 residues. CDR3 sequence reads: CASSQGPTSGSTDTQYF. The CDR3 DNA sequence: TGCGCCAGCAGCCAAGGTCCGACTAGCGGGAGCACAGATACGCAGTATTTT.

The chain combines TRBV4-3 with TRBJ2-3, with 14 bases identical to TRBD2. V was pared by 4 bases and J by 4 bases, with 1 base of the junction left unmatched. CDR1 LGHNA and CDR2 YSLEER come from the germline V gene. The CDR3 runs 15 residues. CDR3: CASSPTSGGADTQYF. The CDR3 nucleotides are TGCGCCAGCAGCCCGACTAGCGGGGGGGCAGATACGCAGTATTTT.

This clonotype was found many times. The chain has TRBV5-1 and TRBJ1-6; tentative D call: TRBD1 (5 bases). Trimming pared 2 bases from V and 0 bases from J, leaving 9 bases between. The CDR3 contains 16 residues. The germline V gene encodes CDR1 SGHRS and CDR2 YFSETQ. In nucleotides, the CDR3 is TGCGCCAGCAGCTTAGACGACAGCTCCTATAATTCACCCCTCCACTTT. It encodes CASSLDDSSYNSPLHF.

This clonotype was counted many times. V gene TRBV4-1 combines with J gene TRBJ1-2, with TRBD1 as a possible D gene (6 bases). Trimming took off 0 bases at V and 3 bases at J, with 8 bases between the two ends. CDR1 and CDR2 from the germline V gene are MGHRA and YSYEKL. CDR3 length: 14 residues. This chain's CDR3 is CASSQDPGDYGYTF. The CDR3 nucleotides read TGCGCCAGCAGCCAAGACCCAGGGGACTATGGCTACACCTTC.

In its sample, this clonotype was seen many times. The chain employs TRBV12-3 or TRBV12-4 and TRBJ1-5; D gene ambiguous. Trimming removed 3 bases at V and 2 bases at J, with 8 bases between. This CDR3 spans 14 amino acids. This CDR3 reads CASSFSDGNQPQHF. The DNA of the CDR3 is TGTGCCAGCAGTTTCTCGGACGGCAATCAGCCCCAGCATTTT.

In this sample, this clonotype turned up many times. The chain carries TRBV9 and TRBJ1-1; D is undetermined. Germline CDR1 is SGDLS and CDR2 is YYNGEE. The CDR3 consists of 13 residues. The ends were cut back, 0 bases at V and 5 bases at J, with 8 bases in the middle. The CDR3 loop is CASSVGGMTEAFF. The DNA of the CDR3 is TGTGCCAGCAGCGTAGGAGGAATGACTGAAGCTTTCTTT.

J is TRBJ1-1 and V is TRBV7-9; possibly TRBD1 for D (5 bases). V shed 10 bases and J shed 4 bases, with 10 bases lying between them. The CDR3 totals 11 residues. CDR1 and CDR2 from the germline V gene are SEHNR and FQNEAQ (reference sequence). CDR3 sequence (DNA): TGTGCCACGGGACGGGCCACTGAAGCTTTCTTT. This sequence encodes CATGRATEAFF.